The T cell receptor beta chain described here comes from a study of OX40 agonist ivuxolimab in advanced cancers. Some background on the complete study: Ivuxolimab, which targeted the costimulatory receptor OX40 (CD134), was an agonistic, fully human IgG2 monoclonal antibody. Intravenous ivuxolimab was administered to patients every 2 weeks at six dose levels: 0.01, 0.1, 0.3, 1.5, 3 and 10 mg/kg. Of the approximately 54 patients in dose escalation, about 20 had hepatocellular carcinoma, around 15 had melanoma, 9 had renal cell carcinoma and 9 had head and neck cancer. In the dose-escalation cohort, 82.7% of patients were male, and the mean age was approximately 60 years, with a range of 23 to 79. Patients were allowed to have had prior anti-PD-1, anti-PD-L1 or anti-CTLA-4 therapy, and approximately 41% of the dose-escalation patients had previously received checkpoint inhibitors. Partial responses occurred in three dose-escalation patients, of whom one had hepatocellular carcinoma and two had cutaneous melanoma. Peripheral TCRbeta sequencing aimed to test whether ivuxolimab altered TCR sequence diversity and caused clonal T-cell expansion. The paper describes the monotherapy dose-escalation part (N of about 50 patients) of the phase I trial of ivuxolimab.

Patients with autoimmune disease history or receiving systemic immunosuppression were excluded from the trial. Peripheral blood for TCR sequencing was drawn from every dose cohort at baseline, at cycle 4 day 1 and at cycle 7 day 1. The samples were taken from a phase I, first-in-human, multicenter, open-label dose-escalation trial of ivuxolimab. Adults with locally advanced or metastatic head and neck squamous cell, hepatocellular, melanoma or renal cell carcinoma were enrolled in the trial. Before TCR sequencing, CD4+ T cells and CD8+ T cells were sorted from peripheral blood as separate populations. CDR1 and CDR2, per the germline V gene, are MNHGY and SAAAGT. The CDR3 covers 18 residues, taking in both the cysteine and the phenylalanine. Of all the DNA, just the CDR3 is kept, 54 bases in frame from base 1. Trimming takes 1 base from V and 7 bases from J, and the germline ends sit 20 bases apart.

Genomic DNA was isolated from the sorted cells so that the TCRbeta CDR3 region could be sequenced. TCRbeta CDR3 regions were sequenced using the immunoSEQ Assay. This immuneACCESS table, as held by TCRdb, lists in-frame sequences with V and J called but not all clones. Of the missing ones, under half trace to an unresolved V gene in checked studies; the others have no known cause. Recorded for this sample are over 65,000 clones; around 86% of them occurred a single time. 2% of the sample lies in the top ten. To note about this clone: The antigen it binds to is not known. No quality values exist for individual bases; no much larger clone is one base distant.

Study-level results and caveats: In the 0.1-3.0 mg/kg groups, partial responders had among the lowest normalized peripheral clonal expansion, particularly in CD8+ T cells. Low levels of normalized T-cell clonal expansion were also shown by some nonresponding patients. Which antigens the clonally expanded peripheral T cells were specific for was not determined. On average, CD8+ T cells showed more expanded clones than CD4+ T cells after ivuxolimab. At doses of 0.1 to 3.0 mg/kg, clonal expansion of both CD4+ and CD8+ blood T cells was observed from baseline to week 6.

The TCR originated in an adult with an advanced solid tumor such as melanoma, head and neck, liver or kidney cancer. The chain joins TRBV6-8 to TRBJ1-6, and the D gene may be TRBD1, 5 bases matching. Sequenced material: CD4+ or CD8+ T cells sorted from blood, taken in a trial of the OX40 agonist ivuxolimab. The bases are TGTGCCAGCAGTTACTTCCCCCTTTGTAGGGGTCTCAATTCACCCCTCCACTTT. This gives the protein CASSYFPLCRGLNSPLHF.